What follows describes a single TCR beta chain. The data derive from a study of monozygotic twins with inflammatory bowel disease. Reanalyzing the 5' RACE reads, TCRdb keeps one entry per CDR3 protein, without DNA. The repertoire table contains fewer than 550,000 distinct CDR3 sequences. Germline V gene data show CDR1 as SGHRS and CDR2 as YFSETQ. This CDR3 contains 15 residues. The chain links TRBV5-1 to TRBJ2-7; TCRdb designates TRBD2, a call that cannot be tested without DNA. The receptor comes from a human donor with ulcerative colitis or Crohn's disease, or a healthy co-twin of an affected twin (not recorded which). Material: blood. The CDR3 is CASSSGLQSSYEQYF.